This T cell receptor beta chain was sequenced in a study of T cells after yellow fever vaccination. This CDR3 region has 15 residues. With 0 bases clipped from V and 8 bases from J, the junction kept 7 bases outside the gene matches. Germline CDR1 reads SGHRS; CDR2 reads YFSETQ. The study's findings and limits: Reappearing after the booster were most of the clones from primary vaccination (less than 97% CD4, 70% to 90% CD8). Clonotypes found in both CD4 and CD8 compartments made up a small share.

This clonotype was observed many times. Its specificity is unknown. The study made its TCR cDNA through 5'RACE template switching. That step introduced a universal primer site along with UMIs. TCRdb re-derived calls from the 5' RACE reads in MiXCR, one entry per CDR3 protein. This table holds some 350,000 distinct CDR3 sequences, around 6.4% found once. Sequencing used PBMCs, obtained 5 days after the yellow fever booster vaccination. The rearrangement links TRBV5-1 to TRBJ1-4, with 7 positions matching TRBD1. This clonotype was obtained from a man aged 30-40 years who received the YFV17D yellow fever vaccine. CDR3 in amino acids: CASSLEGGAPEKLFF. The CDR3 DNA sequence: TGCGCCAGCAGCTTGGAAGGGGGCGCCCCAGAAAAACTGTTTTTT.